The 9 T cell receptor beta chains listed next were all sequenced from one sample in a study of blood T cells in healthy people across ages. Then a second PCR, running about 6 to 12 cycles, was carried out with a sample-barcoded 5' primer and a J-beta primer mix. MiXCR was run by TCRdb on the 5' RACE reads, yielding one entry per CDR3 protein. There are some 800,000 distinct CDR3 sequences in the sample; approximately 48% occur only once, and approximately 19% lies in the top ten. Material: blood. Every receptor here comes from a man aged 55 to 70 in good health.

The chain employs TRBV6-2 or TRBV6-3 and TRBJ2-1; D may be TRBD1 (5 bases). The J call may be wrong; the DNA end is better matched by TRBJ2-7. Per the germline V gene, CDR1 is MNHEY and CDR2 is SVGEGT. This CDR3 is built from 12 residues. CDR3 coding DNA: TGTGCCAGCAGTCAGCAGGGTTTCGAGCAGTACTTC. This translates into CASSQQGFEQYF.

This clonotype was detected a few times. V and J are TRBV28 and TRBJ2-5; TRBD2 matches at 8 bases. The J segment lost 2 bases and the V segment lost 3 bases, leaving 8 bases of the junction unmatched. The CDR3 length is 16 residues. Germline CDR1 MDHEN, CDR2 SYDVKM. CDR3 DNA: TGTGCCAGCAGTTTGCTTACTAGCGGAAAACAAGAGACCCAGTACTTC. Its protein product is CASSLLTSGKQETQYF.

The chain employs TRBV29-1 and TRBJ2-3; TRBD2 agrees at 8 bases. The length of the CDR3 is 17 residues. Unmatched junction bases numbered 12, after V lost 4 bases and J lost 0 bases. Per the germline V gene, CDR1 is SQVTM and CDR2 is ANQGSEA. CDR3 region: CSVGAQGGGLSTDTQYF. The CDR3 DNA is TGCAGCGTTGGGGCCCAAGGCGGGGGGCTCAGCACAGATACGCAGTATTTT.

J is TRBJ1-1 and V is TRBV20-1, with D perhaps TRBD1 (5 bases). Germline CDR1 reads DFQATT; CDR2 reads SNEGSKA (reference sequence). This CDR3 has 15 amino acids. Trimming removed 6 bases at V and 1 base at J, with 18 bases between. The CDR3 DNA reads TGCAGTGCCCCCTCGCCAGGGCAGGGGAACACTGAAGCTTTCTTT. Translated: CSAPSPGQGNTEAFF.

The gene calls are TRBV7-2 and TRBJ1-4, with 9 bases matching TRBD1. This CDR3 comprises 14 residues. The V segment lost 4 bases and the J segment 7 bases; nucleotides outside the gene matches: 4. Germline lookup yields CDR1 SGHTA and CDR2 FQGNSA. The CDR3 is CASSSDRGSEKLFF. Here the CDR3 DNA reads TGTGCCAGCAGCTCAGACAGGGGGTCTGAAAAACTGTTTTTT.

The chain joins TRBV20-1 to TRBJ2-6; maybe TRBD1 (7 bases). The CDR3 extends over 17 amino acids. The germline V gene has CDR1 DFQATT and CDR2 SNEGSKA (reference sequence). V dropped 2 bases and J dropped 1 base, with 15 bases sitting between them. The CDR3 coding sequence is TGCAGTGCTAGACGACAGGGAGGCCCTTCTGGGGCCAACGTCCTGACTTTC. It codes for CSARRQGGPSGANVLTF.

This clonotype was seen ten or more times. The rearrangement uses TRBV7-9 and TRBJ2-3; D not resolved. Trimming stripped 6 bases from V and 2 bases from J, with 18 bases between. This CDR3 spans 16 amino acids. The germline gives CDR1 SEHNR, CDR2 FQNEAQ (reference sequence). The DNA of the CDR3 is TGTGCCAGCAGAAGCCGCGGCCCCCCGGACACAGATACGCAGTATTTT. Protein product: CASRSRGPPDTDTQYF.

The rearrangement links TRBV20-1 to TRBJ2-7; TRBD2 aligns across 11 bases. Trimming at V came to 4 bases and at J to 0 bases, leaving 8 bases not matched to a gene. Germline CDR1 reads DFQATT; CDR2 reads SNEGSKA (reference sequence). The CDR3 is 16 amino acids. The CDR3 DNA follows: TGCAGTGCTACCTCTAGCGGGGGGCCCCTCTCCTACGAGCAGTACTTC. Translating gives CSATSSGGPLSYEQYF.

On this clonotype: Compared with germline, one end of the junction differs, possibly owing to a read error. The rearrangement links TRBV12-5 to TRBJ2-5; 11 nucleotides line up with TRBD2. Germline V gene sequence: CDR1 LGHNT, CDR2 FRNRAP. The CDR3 has 16 amino acids. CDR3 in DNA: TGTGCTAGGGGTTTAGCGGGGGGGCTTTTTATGAAGACCCAGTACTTC. It codes for CARGLAGGLFMKTQYF.